Listed here are 27 T cell receptor beta chains from one sample, sequenced in a study of T cell responses to AZD1222 COVID-19 vaccine. Sequencing used immunoSEQ multiplex PCR; TCRdb keeps in-frame clones, though not all of them. The sample contains around 140,000 clones, roughly 90% of which appear only once. The sequences come from peripheral blood, collected on day 0 of AZD1222 vaccination. These receptors all come from an adult in good health.

The chain uses TRBV5-4 and TRBJ1-1; 7 bases are a match to TRBD1. CDR1 is SGHNT and CDR2 is YYREEE in the germline V gene (reference sequence). V lost 2 bases to trimming and J lost 3 bases; unmatched junction nucleotides: 7. This CDR3 region has 15 residues. DNA of the CDR3: TGTGCCAGCAGCTTCCCAGGGGGGATTCACACTGAAGCTTTCTTT. Its translation: CASSFPGGIHTEAFF.

The chain uses TRBV5-4 and TRBJ2-5; D remains ambiguous. This CDR3 is built from 15 residues. Germline loops: CDR1 SGHNT, CDR2 YYREEE (reference sequence). Between the trimmed V and J ends, which lost 0 bases and 3 bases, there was a span of 12 bases. CDR3 region: CASSLAVPSKETQYF. The CDR3 bases are TGTGCCAGCAGCTTGGCGGTGCCCAGTAAAGAGACCCAGTACTTC.

This clone was recorded once. J is TRBJ1-2 and V is TRBV7-3, with 8 bases fitting TRBD1. Trimming removed 5 bases from V and 4 bases from J; junction bases left unmatched: 15. The germline CDR1 and CDR2 sequences are SGHTA and FQGTGA. The CDR3 extends over 17 amino acids. The CDR3 region has the DNA TGTGCCAGCAGCCCGCGACCCCAGGGGGCTGGAAGCTATGGCTACACCTTC. Amino acid sequence: CASSPRPQGAGSYGYTF.

The rearrangement uses TRBV6-5 and TRBJ2-2; D remains unclear. Per the germline V gene, CDR1 is MNHEY and CDR2 is SVGAGI. This CDR3 region has 14 residues. V lost 0 bases and J 6 bases, leaving 8 bases between the germline ends. The CDR3 DNA reads as TGTGCCAGCAGTTACTCCTTTACGGCCGGGGAGCTGTTTTTT. Translating it yields CASSYSFTAGELFF.

The chain carries TRBV4-1 and TRBJ1-2; maybe TRBD1 (6 bases). V lost 0 bases and J 4 bases, leaving 27 bases between the germline ends. CDR1 and CDR2 from the germline V gene are MGHRA and YSYEKL. The CDR3 covers 20 residues. CDR3 in DNA: TGCGCCAGCAGCCAAGATGGTAAAACCGTCGACCGGACAGCTTCCTATGGCTACACCTTC. Translating gives CASSQDGKTVDRTASYGYTF.

This chain links TRBV7-2 with TRBJ2-5; 8 bases align to TRBD2. Unmatched junction bases numbered 3, after V lost 4 bases and J lost 2 bases. This CDR3 has 14 residues. Germline V gives CDR1 SGHTA, CDR2 FQGNSA. CDR3 DNA sequence: TGTGCCAGCAGCTCAAGCGGGAGACAAGAGACCCAGTACTTC. Amino acids: CASSSSGRQETQYF.

This clone is a singleton in its sample. The chain couples TRBV15 to TRBJ2-5; D possibly corresponds to TRBD2 (6 bases). Trimming shortened V by 5 bases and J by 1 base, and 11 bases separated the two germline ends. The CDR3 is 14 residues long. Germline V lookup: CDR1 LNHNV, CDR2 YYDKDF (reference sequence). Here the CDR3 reads CATSLRRGQETQYF. CDR3 coding DNA: TGTGCCACCAGCTTGCGGCGGGGCCAAGAGACCCAGTACTTC. Full variable domain (missing parts from reference TRBV15 and TRBJ2-5): DAMVIQNPRYQVTQFGKPVTLSCSQTLNHNVMYWYQQKSSQAPKLLFHYYDKDFNNEADTPDNFQSRRPNTSFCFLDIRSPGLGDTAMYLCATSLRRGQETQYFGPGTRLLVL.

This chain uses TRBV5-5 with TRBJ1-1, with D hard to call. V shed 1 base and J shed 6 bases, with 7 bases lying between them. There are 12 residues in the CDR3. CDR1 and CDR2 (germline): SGHKS, YYEKEE (reference sequence). CDR3: CASSLSRSEAFF. The CDR3, as DNA: TGTGCCAGCAGCTTGTCCCGATCTGAAGCTTTCTTT.

This chain joins TRBV10-3 and TRBJ1-3, with D maybe TRBD1 (5 bases). The CDR3 is made up of 18 amino acids. The V gene's germline CDR1 is ENHRY and CDR2 SYGVKD. V lost 2 bases to trimming and J lost 0 bases, with 17 bases between them. In nucleotides, the CDR3 is TGTGCCATCAGTGAGCCTAAGGGACCCGCCATCTCTGGAAACACCATATATTTT. Its protein product is CAISEPKGPAISGNTIYF.

DNA of the CDR3: TGTGCCAGCAGCTTGCCTGAGGGGGCAATTAGCAATCAGCCCCAGCATTTT. Translating it yields CASSLPEGAISNQPQHF. The chain employs TRBV5-8 and TRBJ1-5, with 7 bases identical to TRBD1. J was trimmed by 0 bases and V by 1 base; bases with no gene match: 7. Germline CDR1 is SGHTS and CDR2 is YDEGEE. The CDR3 is 17 amino acids.

This clone has only one observation. The CDR3 loop is CASSERNSPLHF. CDR3 DNA: TGTGCCAGCAGTGAGCGAAATTCACCCCTCCACTTT. This chain uses TRBV2 with TRBJ1-6; D call uncertain. Germline-derived CDR1 and CDR2 are SNHLY and FYNNEI. CDR3 size: 12 residues. The germline V and J ends were trimmed by 3 bases and 7 bases, with 4 bases remaining between them. Using reference TRBV2 and TRBJ1-6 for the parts outside the CDR3, the full variable domain is EPEVTQTPSHQVTQMGQEVILRCVPISNHLYFYWYRQILGQKVEFLVSFYNNEISEKSEIFDDQFSVERPDGSNFTLKIRSTKLEDSAMYFCASSERNSPLHFGNGTRLTVT.

The genes are TRBV9 and TRBJ1-3, with TRBD1 matching over 9 bases. Germline V CDR1 and CDR2: SGDLS, YYNGEE. The CDR3 is made up of 18 amino acids. V lost 4 bases, J lost 0 bases, and 11 bases stayed unmatched. The CDR3: CASSSTPGTGSSGNTIYF. In DNA form, the CDR3 reads TGTGCCAGCAGCTCTACCCCCGGGACAGGGAGCTCTGGAAACACCATATATTTT.

The count of this clone is one. The chain couples TRBV5-1 to TRBJ1-1; 10 bases map to TRBD1. Germline V lookup: CDR1 SGHRS, CDR2 YFSETQ. CDR3 length: 15 residues. The junction had 4 bases not matched to a gene; V was cut back by 4 bases and J by 1 base. As DNA, the CDR3 is TGCGCCAGCAGCGCCCGGGACAGGGGGAACACTGAAGCTTTCTTT. Translating it yields CASSARDRGNTEAFF.

This clone appeared once. The V gene is TRBV20-1, the J gene TRBJ1-1; the D gene is possibly TRBD1 (6 bases). The CDR3 consists of 14 residues. Germline loops: CDR1 DFQATT, CDR2 SNEGSKA (reference sequence). V was cut by 3 bases and J by 1 base, with 12 bases left in between. The CDR3 is CSASPLGGNTEAFF. CDR3 DNA: TGCAGTGCTAGTCCCTTAGGGGGGAACACTGAAGCTTTCTTT.

The chain carries TRBV7-9 and TRBJ1-2; possibly TRBD1 for D (6 bases). The germline gives CDR1 SEHNR, CDR2 FQNEAQ (reference sequence). V gave up 2 bases and J gave up 4 bases, with 11 bases separating them. The CDR3 contains 14 residues. CDR3 bases: TGTGCCAGCAGCTTACCAGGGGTTAGCTATGGCTACACCTTC. This sequence encodes CASSLPGVSYGYTF. Filled out from reference TRBV7-9 and TRBJ1-2, the complete variable domain reads DTGVSQNPRHKITKRGQNVTFRCDPISEHNRLYWYRQTLGQGPEFLTYFQNEAQLEKSRLLSDRFSAERPKGSFSTLEIQRTEQGDSAMYLCASSLPGVSYGYTFGSGTRLTVV.

The chain couples TRBV19 to TRBJ1-1, with D possibly TRBD1 on 5 matching bases. Trimming shortened V by 7 bases and J by 4 bases, and 16 bases separated the two germline ends. Germline assignment: CDR1 LNHDA and CDR2 SQIVND (reference sequence). There are 14 residues in the CDR3. In nucleotides, the CDR3 is TGTGCCAGTAAAACCTCATGGGGGGGCACTGAAGCTTTCTTT. This translates into CASKTSWGGTEAFF.

The table lists this clone with a count of one. The chain has TRBV7-9 and TRBJ2-3, with TRBD2 identical over 8 bases. V lost 4 bases to trimming and J lost 8 bases; unmatched junction nucleotides: 5. CDR1 is SEHNR and CDR2 is FQNEAQ in the germline V gene (reference sequence). CDR3 length equals 13 residues. CDR3 region: CASSSTSGGTQYF. The CDR3, as DNA: TGTGCCAGCAGCTCCACTAGCGGTGGTACGCAGTATTTT.

Concerning this clone itself: Distinct nucleotide sequences in the sample also encode this CDR3. The chain combines TRBV7-9 with TRBJ1-5, with D possibly matching TRBD1 (6 bases). Trimming took 0 bases from V and 7 from J, leaving 10 bases between them. The length of the CDR3 is 14 residues. Germline V lookup: CDR1 SEHNR, CDR2 FQNEAQ (reference sequence). CDR3 coding DNA: TGTGCCAGCAGCTTAGCGGGGGGCGGCCAGCCCCAGCATTTT. It codes for CASSLAGGGQPQHF.

The V gene is TRBV18, the J gene TRBJ1-2, with TRBD1 matching over 10 bases. Per germline, CDR1 KGHSH and CDR2 LQKENI. The CDR3 is 14 residues long. V dropped 4 bases and J dropped 2; count of bases not matched to a gene: 1. CDR3 amino acids: CASSRQGANYGYTF. Here the CDR3 DNA reads TGTGCCAGCTCACGACAGGGGGCCAACTATGGCTACACCTTC. Together with reference TRBV18 and TRBJ1-2, the CDR3 gives the full variable domain: NAGVMQNPRHLVRRRGQEARLRCSPMKGHSHVYWYRQLPEEGLKFMVYLQKENIIDESGMPKERFSAEFPKEGPSILRIQQVVRGDSAAYFCASSRQGANYGYTFGSGTRLTVV.

Here the CDR3 reads CASSDRKGSLAEAFF. CDR3 coding DNA: TGTGCCAGCAGTGATAGGAAGGGGAGTTTAGCTGAAGCTTTCTTT. The V gene is TRBV2, the J gene TRBJ1-1; a weak D match, TRBD1 (5 bases). Trimming stripped 3 bases from V and 6 bases from J, with 17 bases between. Germline values: CDR1 SNHLY, CDR2 FYNNEI. The CDR3 is 15 residues long.

V and J are TRBV5-5 and TRBJ1-5; no reliable D call. Germline CDR1 is SGHKS and CDR2 is YYEKEE (reference sequence). This CDR3 comprises 14 residues. Trimming pared 3 bases from V and 6 bases from J, leaving 13 bases between. Here the CDR3 reads CASSYEWRSQPQHF. The CDR3 coding sequence is TGTGCCAGCAGCTATGAGTGGCGAAGTCAGCCCCAGCATTTT.

The gene calls are TRBV12-5 and TRBJ1-5; possibly TRBD1 for D (5 bases). Germline V gives CDR1 LGHNT, CDR2 FRNRAP. The V and J ends lost 1 base and 6 bases respectively, with 10 bases between them. The CDR3 consists of 14 residues. CDR3 bases: TGTGCTAGTGGTTTGGGTGGGGCAAGTCAGCCCCAGCATTTT. Its translation: CASGLGGASQPQHF. Full variable domain (remainder filled in from reference TRBV12-5 and TRBJ1-5): DARVTQTPRHKVTEMGQEVTMRCQPILGHNTVFWYRQTMMQGLELLAYFRNRAPLDDSGMPKDRFSAEMPDATLATLKIQPSEPRDSAVYFCASGLGGASQPQHFGDGTRLSIL.

This chain links TRBV2 with TRBJ2-5, with TRBD1 as a possible D gene (6 bases). Germline assignment: CDR1 SNHLY and CDR2 FYNNEI. The CDR3 extends over 13 amino acids. V was cut by 8 bases and J by 1 base, with 11 bases left in between. The CDR3 region has the DNA TGTGCCAGCCCCAGGGGCCTCCAAGAGACCCAGTACTTC. Translated: CASPRGLQETQYF.

The chain couples TRBV29-1 to TRBJ1-4; D uncertain. The CDR3 sequence is 14 residues long. Trimming took 0 bases from V and 5 from J, leaving 10 bases between them. The germline V gene has CDR1 SQVTM and CDR2 ANQGSEA. The CDR3 bases are TGCAGCGTTGAAGAACCGGGCCCGAATGAAAAACTGTTTTTT. This codes for CSVEEPGPNEKLFF.

The J gene is TRBJ2-6, the V gene TRBV6-1; 12 positions agree with TRBD2. In germline, CDR1 is MNHNS, CDR2 SASEGT. Trimming at V came to 4 bases and at J to 2 bases, leaving 6 bases not matched to a gene. The CDR3 is 18 amino acids. The CDR3 spells CASSVLLAGGAGANVLTF. The CDR3 DNA reads TGTGCCAGCAGTGTCCTACTAGCGGGGGGAGCTGGGGCCAACGTCCTGACTTTC.

The CDR3 reads CASSQVGTSYGEQFF. The CDR3 bases are TGCGCCAGCAGCCAAGTTGGTACGAGTTATGGCGAGCAGTTCTTC. The V call is TRBV4-1, the J call TRBJ2-1; D gene ambiguous. V was cut by 1 base and J by 10 bases, with 17 bases left in between. The CDR3 has 15 residues. Germline CDR1 MGHRA, CDR2 YSYEKL.

V usage is TRBV30 and J usage is TRBJ1-1; D unclear. V was cut by 0 bases and J by 1 base, with 6 bases left in between. This CDR3 is built from 13 residues. Germline CDR1 reads GTSNPN; CDR2 reads SVGIG (reference sequence). The CDR3 loop reads CAWSVDQNTEAFF. CDR3 in DNA: TGTGCCTGGAGTGTAGACCAGAACACTGAAGCTTTCTTT.